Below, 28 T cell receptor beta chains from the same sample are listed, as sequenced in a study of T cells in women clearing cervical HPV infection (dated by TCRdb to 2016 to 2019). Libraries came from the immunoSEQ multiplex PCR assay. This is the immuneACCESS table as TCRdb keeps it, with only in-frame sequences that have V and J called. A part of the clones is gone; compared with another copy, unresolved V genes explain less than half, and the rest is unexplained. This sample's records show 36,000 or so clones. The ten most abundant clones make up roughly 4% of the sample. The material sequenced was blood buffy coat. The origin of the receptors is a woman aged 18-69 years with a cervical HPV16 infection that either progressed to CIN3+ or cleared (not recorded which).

The covered CDR3 bases are TGCGCCAGCAGCTTGGGGGCTAGCGACAGAACAGATACG. Translation: CASSLGASDRTDT. The whole CDR3 region reads CASSLGASDRTDTQYF. The V gene is TRBV5-1, the J gene TRBJ2-3; possibly TRBD2 for D (6 bases). The read comes to an end 3 residues before the CDR3 does, leaving the germline J gene to fill in the end. The CDR3 consists of 16 residues. Germline loops: CDR1 SGHRS, CDR2 YFSETQ. V lost 0 bases and J 3 bases, leaving 14 bases between the germline ends.

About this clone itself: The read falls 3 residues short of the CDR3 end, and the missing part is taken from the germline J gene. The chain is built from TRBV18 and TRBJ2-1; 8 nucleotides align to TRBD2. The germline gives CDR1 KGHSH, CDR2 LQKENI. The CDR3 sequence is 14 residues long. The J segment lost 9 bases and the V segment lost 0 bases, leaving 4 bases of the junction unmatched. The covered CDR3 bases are TGTGCCAGCTCACCACCGCACGGGAGGGGTGAG. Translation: CASSPPHGRGE. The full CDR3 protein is CASSPPHGRGEQFF.

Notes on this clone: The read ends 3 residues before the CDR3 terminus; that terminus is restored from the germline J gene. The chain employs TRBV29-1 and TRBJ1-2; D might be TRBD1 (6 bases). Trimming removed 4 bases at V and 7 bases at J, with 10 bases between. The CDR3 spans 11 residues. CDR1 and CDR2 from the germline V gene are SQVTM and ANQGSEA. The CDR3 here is CSVGGGGGYTF. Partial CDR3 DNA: TGCAGCGTTGGAGGGGGGGGTGGC.

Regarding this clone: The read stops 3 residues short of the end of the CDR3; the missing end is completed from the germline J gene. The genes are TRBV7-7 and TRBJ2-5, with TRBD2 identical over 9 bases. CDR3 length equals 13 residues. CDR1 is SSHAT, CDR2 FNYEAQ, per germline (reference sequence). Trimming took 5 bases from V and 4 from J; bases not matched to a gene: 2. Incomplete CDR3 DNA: TGTGCCAGCAGCGGGACTAGCTTAGAGACC. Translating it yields CASSGTSLET. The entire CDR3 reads CASSGTSLETQYF. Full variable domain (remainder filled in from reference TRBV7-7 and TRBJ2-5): GAGVSQSPRYKVTKRGQDVTLRCDPISSHATLYWYQQALGQGPEFLTYFNYEAQPDKSGLPSDRFSAERPEGSISTLTIQRTEQRDSAMYRCASSGTSLETQYFGPGTRLLVL.

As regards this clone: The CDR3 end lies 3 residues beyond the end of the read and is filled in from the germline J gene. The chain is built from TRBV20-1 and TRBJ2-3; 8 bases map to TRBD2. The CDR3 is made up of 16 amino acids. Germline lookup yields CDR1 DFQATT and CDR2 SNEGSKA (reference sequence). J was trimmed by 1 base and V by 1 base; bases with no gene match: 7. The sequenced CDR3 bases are TGCAGTGCTAGAGGACCCGCGGGAGGCGGCACAGATACG. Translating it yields CSARGPAGGGTDT. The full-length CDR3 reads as CSARGPAGGGTDTQYF.

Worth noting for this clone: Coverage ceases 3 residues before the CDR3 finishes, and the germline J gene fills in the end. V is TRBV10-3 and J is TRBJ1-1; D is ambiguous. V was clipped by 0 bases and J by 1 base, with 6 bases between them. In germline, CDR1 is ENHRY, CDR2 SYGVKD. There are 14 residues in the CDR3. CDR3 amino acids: CAISESRGNTEAFF. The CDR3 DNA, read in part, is TGTGCCATCAGTGAGTCGCGGGGGAACACTGAA.

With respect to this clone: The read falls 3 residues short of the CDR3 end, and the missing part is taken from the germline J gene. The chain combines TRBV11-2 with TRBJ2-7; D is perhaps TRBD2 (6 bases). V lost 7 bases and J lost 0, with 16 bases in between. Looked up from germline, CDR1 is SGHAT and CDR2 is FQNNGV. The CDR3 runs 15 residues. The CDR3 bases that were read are TGTGCCAGCAAAAGATCGGAGGGGAGCTCCTACGAG. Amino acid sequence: CASKRSEGSSYE. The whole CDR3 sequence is CASKRSEGSSYEQYF.

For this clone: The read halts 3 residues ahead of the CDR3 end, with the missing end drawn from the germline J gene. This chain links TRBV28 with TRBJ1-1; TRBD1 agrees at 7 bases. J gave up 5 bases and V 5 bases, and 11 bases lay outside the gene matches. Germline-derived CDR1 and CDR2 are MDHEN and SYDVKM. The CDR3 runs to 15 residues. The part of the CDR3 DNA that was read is TGTGCCAGCAGTCCGGCCGACAGGGAGGGGACTGAA. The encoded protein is CASSPADREGTE. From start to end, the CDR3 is CASSPADREGTEAFF. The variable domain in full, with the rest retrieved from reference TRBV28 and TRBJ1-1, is DVKVTQSSRYLVKRTGEKVFLECVQDMDHENMFWYRQDPGLGLRLIYFSYDVKMKEKGDIPEGYSVSREKKERFSLILESASTNQTSMYLCASSPADREGTEAFFGQGTRLTVV.

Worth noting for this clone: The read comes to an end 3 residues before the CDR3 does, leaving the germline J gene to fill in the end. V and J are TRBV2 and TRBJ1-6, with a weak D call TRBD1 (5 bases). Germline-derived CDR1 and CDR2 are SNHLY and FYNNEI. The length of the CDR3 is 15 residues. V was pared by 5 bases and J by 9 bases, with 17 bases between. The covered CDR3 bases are TGTGCCAGCAGTCTAACCGACTTTCAGGGTTCACCC. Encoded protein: CASSLTDFQGSP. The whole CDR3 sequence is CASSLTDFQGSPLHF.

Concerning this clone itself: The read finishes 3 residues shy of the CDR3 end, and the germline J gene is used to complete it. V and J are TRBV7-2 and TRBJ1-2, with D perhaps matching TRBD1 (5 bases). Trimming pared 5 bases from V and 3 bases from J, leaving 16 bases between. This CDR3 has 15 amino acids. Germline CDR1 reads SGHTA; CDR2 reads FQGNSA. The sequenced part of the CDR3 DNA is TGTGCCAGCAGCCCCGGCCCAGGGTGGGACTATGGC. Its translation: CASSPGPGWDYG. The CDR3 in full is CASSPGPGWDYGYTF.

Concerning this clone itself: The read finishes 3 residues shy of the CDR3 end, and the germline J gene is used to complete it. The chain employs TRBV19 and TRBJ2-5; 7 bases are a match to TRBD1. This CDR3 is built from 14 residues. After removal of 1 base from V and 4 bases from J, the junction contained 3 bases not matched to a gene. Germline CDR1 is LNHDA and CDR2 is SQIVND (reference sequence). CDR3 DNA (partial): TGTGCCAGTAGTATAGGACAGGGTTTAGAGACC. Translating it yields CASSIGQGLET. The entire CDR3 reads CASSIGQGLETQYF.

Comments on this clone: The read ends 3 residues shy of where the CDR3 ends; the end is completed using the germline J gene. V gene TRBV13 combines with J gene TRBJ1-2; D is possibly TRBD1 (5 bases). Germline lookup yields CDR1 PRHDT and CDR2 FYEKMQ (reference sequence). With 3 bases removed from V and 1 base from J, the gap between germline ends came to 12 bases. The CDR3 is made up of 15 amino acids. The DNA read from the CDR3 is TGTGCCAGCAGCTTGGGGGGTCAGAATAACTATGGC. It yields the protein CASSLGGQNNYG. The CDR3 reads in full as CASSLGGQNNYGYTF. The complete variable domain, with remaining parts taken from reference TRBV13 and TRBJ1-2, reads AAGVIQSPRHLIKEKRETATLKCYPIPRHDTVYWYQQGPGQDPQFLISFYEKMQSDKGSIPDRFSAQQFSDYHSELNMSSLELGDSALYFCASSLGGQNNYGYTFGSGTRLTVV.

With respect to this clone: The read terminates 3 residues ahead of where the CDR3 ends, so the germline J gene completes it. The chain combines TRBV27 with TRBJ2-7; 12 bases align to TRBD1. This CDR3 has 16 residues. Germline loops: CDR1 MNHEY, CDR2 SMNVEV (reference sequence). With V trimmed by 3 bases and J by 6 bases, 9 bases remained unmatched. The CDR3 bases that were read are TGTGCCAGCAGTTTCTTGTCAGGGACAGGGGGCCTCGAG. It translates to CASSFLSGTGGLE. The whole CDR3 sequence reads CASSFLSGTGGLEQYF.

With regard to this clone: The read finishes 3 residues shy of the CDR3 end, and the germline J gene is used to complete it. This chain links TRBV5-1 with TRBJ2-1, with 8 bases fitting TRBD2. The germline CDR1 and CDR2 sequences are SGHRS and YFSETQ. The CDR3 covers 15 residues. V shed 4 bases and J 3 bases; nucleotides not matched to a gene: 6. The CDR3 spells CASSGNAGGYNEQFF. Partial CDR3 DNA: TGCGCCAGCAGCGGGAACGCGGGGGGCTACAATGAG.

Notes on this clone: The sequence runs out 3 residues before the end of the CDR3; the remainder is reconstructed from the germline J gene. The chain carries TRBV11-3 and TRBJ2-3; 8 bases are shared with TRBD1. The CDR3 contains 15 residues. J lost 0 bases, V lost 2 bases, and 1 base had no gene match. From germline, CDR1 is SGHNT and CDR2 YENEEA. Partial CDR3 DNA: TGTGCCAGCAGCTTACAGGGGGCTAGCACAGATACG. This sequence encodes CASSLQGASTDT. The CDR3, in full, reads CASSLQGASTDTQYF. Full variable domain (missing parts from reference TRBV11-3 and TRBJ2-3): EAGVVQSPRYKIIEKKQPVAFWCNPISGHNTLYWYLQNLGQGPELLIRYENEEAVDDSQLPKDRFSAERLKGVDSTLKIQPAELGDSAVYLCASSLQGASTDTQYFGPGTRLTVL.

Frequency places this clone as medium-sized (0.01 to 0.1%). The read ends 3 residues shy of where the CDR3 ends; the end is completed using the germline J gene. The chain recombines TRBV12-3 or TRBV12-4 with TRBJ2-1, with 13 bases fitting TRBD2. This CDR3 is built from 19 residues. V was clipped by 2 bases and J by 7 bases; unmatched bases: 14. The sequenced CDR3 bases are TGTGCCAGCAGTTTAACTAGCGGGAGGGCCCGGTTGACAGTGAATGAG. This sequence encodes CASSLTSGRARLTVNE. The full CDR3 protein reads CASSLTSGRARLTVNEQFF.

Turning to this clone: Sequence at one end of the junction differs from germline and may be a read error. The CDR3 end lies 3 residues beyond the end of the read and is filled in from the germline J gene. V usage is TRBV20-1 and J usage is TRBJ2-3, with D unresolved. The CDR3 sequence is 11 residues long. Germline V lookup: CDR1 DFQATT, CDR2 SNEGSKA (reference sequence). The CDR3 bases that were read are TGCAGCGCTATAAGCACAGATACG. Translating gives CSAISTDT. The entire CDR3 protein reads CSAISTDTQYF.

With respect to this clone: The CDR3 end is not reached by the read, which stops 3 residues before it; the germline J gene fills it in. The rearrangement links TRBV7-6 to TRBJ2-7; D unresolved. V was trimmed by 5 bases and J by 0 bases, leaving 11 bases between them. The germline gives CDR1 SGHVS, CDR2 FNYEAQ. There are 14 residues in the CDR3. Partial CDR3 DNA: TGTGCCAGCAGCCAGTCAAAGGGCTCCTACGAG. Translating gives CASSQSKGSYE. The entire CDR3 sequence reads CASSQSKGSYEQYF. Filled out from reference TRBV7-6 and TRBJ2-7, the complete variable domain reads GAGVSQSPRYKVTKRGQDVALRCDPISGHVSLYWYRQALGQGPEFLTYFNYEAQQDKSGLPNDRFSAERPEGSISTLTIQRTEQRDSAMYRCASSQSKGSYEQYFGPGTRLTVT.

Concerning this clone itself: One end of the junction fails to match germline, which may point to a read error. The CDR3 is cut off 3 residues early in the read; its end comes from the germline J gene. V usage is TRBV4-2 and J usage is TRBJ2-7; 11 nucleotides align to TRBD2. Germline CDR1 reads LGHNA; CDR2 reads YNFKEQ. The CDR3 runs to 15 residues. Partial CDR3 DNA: TGCGCCAGCAGCCCGGGACTAGCGGACTCCTACGAG. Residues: CASSPGLADSYE. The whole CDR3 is CASSPGLADSYEQYF.

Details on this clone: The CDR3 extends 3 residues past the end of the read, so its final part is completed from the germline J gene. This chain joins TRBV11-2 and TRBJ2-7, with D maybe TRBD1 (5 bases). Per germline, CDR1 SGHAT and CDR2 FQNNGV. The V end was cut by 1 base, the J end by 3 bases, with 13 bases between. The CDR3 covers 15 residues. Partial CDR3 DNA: TGTGCCAGCAGCTTAGGGGTAGGGGCCAACTACGAG. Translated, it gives CASSLGVGANYE. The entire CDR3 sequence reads CASSLGVGANYEQYF.

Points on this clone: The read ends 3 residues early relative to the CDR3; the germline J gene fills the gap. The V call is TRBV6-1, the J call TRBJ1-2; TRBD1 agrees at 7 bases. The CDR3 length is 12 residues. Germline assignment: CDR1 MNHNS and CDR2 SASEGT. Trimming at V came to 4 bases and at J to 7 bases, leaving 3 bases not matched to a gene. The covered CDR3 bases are TGTGCCAGCAGTGTAGGGGGCGGTGGC. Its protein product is CASSVGGGG. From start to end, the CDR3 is CASSVGGGGYTF.

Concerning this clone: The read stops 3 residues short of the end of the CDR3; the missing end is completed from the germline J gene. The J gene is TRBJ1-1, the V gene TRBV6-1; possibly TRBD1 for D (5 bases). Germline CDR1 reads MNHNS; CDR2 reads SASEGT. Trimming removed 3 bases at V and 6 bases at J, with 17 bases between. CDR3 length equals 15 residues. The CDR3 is CASSDRQTAGPEAFF. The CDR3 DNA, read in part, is TGTGCCAGCAGTGACCGACAGACAGCCGGGCCTGAA.

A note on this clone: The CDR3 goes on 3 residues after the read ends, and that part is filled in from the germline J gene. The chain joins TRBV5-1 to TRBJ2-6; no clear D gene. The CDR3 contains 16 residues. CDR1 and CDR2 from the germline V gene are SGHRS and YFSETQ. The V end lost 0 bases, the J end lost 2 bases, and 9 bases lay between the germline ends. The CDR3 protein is CASSLDPGAGANVLTF. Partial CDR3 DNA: TGCGCCAGCAGCTTGGATCCCGGTGCTGGGGCCAACGTC.

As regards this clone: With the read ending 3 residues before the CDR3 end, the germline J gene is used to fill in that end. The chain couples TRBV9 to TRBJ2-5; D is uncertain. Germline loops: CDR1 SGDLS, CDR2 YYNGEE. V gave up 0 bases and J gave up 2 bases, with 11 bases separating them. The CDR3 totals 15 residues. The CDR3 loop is CASSVGGGLQETQYF. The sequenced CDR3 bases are TGTGCCAGCAGCGTAGGAGGCGGATTACAAGAGACC. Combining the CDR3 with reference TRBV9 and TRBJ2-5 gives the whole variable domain DSGVTQTPKHLITATGQRVTLRCSPRSGDLSVYWYQQSLDQGLQFLIQYYNGEERAKGNILERFSAQQFPDLHSELNLSSLELGDSALYFCASSVGGGLQETQYFGPGTRLLVL.

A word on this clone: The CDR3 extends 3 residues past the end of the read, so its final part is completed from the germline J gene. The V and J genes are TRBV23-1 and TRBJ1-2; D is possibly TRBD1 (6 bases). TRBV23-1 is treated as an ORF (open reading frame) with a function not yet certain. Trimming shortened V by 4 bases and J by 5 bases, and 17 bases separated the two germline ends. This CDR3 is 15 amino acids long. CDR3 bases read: TGCGCCAGCAGTCCTGGGGGCGGCGGTTCGTATGGC. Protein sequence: CASSPGGGGSYG. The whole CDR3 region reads CASSPGGGGSYGYTF.

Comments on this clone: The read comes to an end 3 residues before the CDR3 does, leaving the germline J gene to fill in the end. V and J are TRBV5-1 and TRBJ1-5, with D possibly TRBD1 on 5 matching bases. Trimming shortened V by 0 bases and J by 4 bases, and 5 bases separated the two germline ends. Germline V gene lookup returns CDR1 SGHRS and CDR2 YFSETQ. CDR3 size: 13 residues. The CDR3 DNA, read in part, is TGCGCCAGCAGCTTGGGACAGAATCAGCCC. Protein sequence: CASSLGQNQP. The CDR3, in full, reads CASSLGQNQPQHF.

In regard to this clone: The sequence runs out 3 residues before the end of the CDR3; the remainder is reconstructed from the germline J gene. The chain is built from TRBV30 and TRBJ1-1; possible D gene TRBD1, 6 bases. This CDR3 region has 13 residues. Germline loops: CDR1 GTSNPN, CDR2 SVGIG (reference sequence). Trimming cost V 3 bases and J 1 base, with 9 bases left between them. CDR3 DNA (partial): TGTGCCTGGAGGACGGACAGGAACACTGAA. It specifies CAWRTDRNTE. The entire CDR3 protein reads CAWRTDRNTEAFF.

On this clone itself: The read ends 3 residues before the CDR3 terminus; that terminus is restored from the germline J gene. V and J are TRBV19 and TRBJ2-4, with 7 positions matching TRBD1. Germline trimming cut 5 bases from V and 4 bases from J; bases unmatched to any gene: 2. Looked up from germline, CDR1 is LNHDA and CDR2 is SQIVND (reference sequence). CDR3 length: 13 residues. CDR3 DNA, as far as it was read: TGTGCCAGTAGTCCGGGACAGAAAAACATT. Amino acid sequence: CASSPGQKNI. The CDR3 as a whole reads CASSPGQKNIQYF.